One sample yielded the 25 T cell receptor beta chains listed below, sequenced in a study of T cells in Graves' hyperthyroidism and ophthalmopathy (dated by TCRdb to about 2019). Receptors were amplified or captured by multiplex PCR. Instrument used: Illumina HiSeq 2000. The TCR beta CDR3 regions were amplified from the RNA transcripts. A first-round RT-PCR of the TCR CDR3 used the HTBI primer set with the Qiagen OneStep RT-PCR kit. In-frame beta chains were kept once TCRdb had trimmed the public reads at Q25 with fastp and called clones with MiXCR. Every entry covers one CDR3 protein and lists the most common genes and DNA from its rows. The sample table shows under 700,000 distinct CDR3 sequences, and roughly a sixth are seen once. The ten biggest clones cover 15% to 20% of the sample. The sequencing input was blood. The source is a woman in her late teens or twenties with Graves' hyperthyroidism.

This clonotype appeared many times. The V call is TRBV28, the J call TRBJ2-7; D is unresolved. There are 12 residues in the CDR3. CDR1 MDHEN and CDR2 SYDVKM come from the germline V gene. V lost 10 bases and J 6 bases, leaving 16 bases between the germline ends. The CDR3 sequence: CATVGRSTEQYF. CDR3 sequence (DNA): TGTGCCACGGTCGGCAGGTCTACCGAGCAGTACTTC.

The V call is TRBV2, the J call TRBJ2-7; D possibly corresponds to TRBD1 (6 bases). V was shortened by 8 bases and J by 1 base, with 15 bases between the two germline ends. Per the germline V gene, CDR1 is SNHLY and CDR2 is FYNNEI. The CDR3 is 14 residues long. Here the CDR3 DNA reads TGTGCCAGCCTAGGGGGTGACAGGTCCTACGAGCAGTACTTC. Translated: CASLGGDRSYEQYF.

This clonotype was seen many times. For the CDR3, the DNA is TGTGCCAGCAGCTTGAGACAGGGTGGGTCCTACAATGAGCAGTTCTTC. Translated: CASSLRQGGSYNEQFF. The chain links TRBV7-9 to TRBJ2-1; TRBD1 matches at 7 bases. The germline V gene has CDR1 SEHNR and CDR2 FQNEAQ (reference sequence). V dropped 3 bases and J dropped 1; count of bases not matched to a gene: 6. This CDR3 contains 16 residues.

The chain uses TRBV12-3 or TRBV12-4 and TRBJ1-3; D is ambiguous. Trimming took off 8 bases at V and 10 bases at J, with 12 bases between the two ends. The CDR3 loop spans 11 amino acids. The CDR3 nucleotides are TGTGCCAGCGGACGCAAGGGAACCATATATTTT. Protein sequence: CASGRKGTIYF.

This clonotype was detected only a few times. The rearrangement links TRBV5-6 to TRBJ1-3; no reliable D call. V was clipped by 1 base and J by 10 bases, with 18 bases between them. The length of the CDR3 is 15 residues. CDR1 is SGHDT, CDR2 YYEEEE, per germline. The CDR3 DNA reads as TGTGCCAGCAGCTTGTGGGGAGTCTCCTCTTTGACCATATATTTT. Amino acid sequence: CASSLWGVSSLTIYF.

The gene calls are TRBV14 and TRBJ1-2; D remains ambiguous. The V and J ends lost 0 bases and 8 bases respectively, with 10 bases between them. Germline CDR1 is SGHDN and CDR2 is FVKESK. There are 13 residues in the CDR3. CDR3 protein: CASSQDWLLGYTF. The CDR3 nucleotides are TGTGCCAGCAGCCAAGATTGGCTCCTAGGCTACACCTTC.

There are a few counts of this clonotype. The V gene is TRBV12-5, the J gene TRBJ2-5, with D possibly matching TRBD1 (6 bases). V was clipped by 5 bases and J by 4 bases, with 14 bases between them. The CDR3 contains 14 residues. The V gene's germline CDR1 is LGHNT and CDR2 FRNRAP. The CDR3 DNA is TGTGCTAGTGGTACTCGGACAGACTTAGAGACCCAGTACTTC. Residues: CASGTRTDLETQYF.

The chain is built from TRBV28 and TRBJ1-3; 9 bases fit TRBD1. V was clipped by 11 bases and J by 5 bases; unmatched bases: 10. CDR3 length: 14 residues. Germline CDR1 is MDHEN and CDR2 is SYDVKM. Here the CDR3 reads CAALSGTGRNTIYF. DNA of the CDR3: TGTGCCGCACTCTCCGGGACAGGGAGAAACACCATATATTTT.

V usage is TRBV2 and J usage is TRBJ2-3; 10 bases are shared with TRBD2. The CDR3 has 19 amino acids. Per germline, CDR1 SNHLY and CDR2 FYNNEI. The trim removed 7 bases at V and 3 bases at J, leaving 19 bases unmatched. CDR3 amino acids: CASKSGYASGGRRTDTQYF. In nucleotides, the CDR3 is TGTGCCAGCAAGTCGGGGTACGCTAGCGGGGGTCGCCGGACAGATACGCAGTATTTT.

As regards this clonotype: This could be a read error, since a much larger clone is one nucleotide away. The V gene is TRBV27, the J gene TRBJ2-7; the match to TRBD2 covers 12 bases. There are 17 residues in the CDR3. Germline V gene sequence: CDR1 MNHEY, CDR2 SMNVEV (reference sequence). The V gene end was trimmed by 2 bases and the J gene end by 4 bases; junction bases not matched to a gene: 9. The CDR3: CASSLMASGGAGYEQYF. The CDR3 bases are TGTGCCAGCAGTTTAATGGCTAGCGGGGGGGCCGGGTACGAGCAGTACTTC.

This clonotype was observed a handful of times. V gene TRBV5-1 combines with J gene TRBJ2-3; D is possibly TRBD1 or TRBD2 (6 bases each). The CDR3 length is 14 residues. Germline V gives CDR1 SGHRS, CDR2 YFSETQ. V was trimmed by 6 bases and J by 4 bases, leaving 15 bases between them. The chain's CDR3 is CASTAGHSPDTQYF. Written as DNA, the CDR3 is TGCGCCAGCACCGCGGGACATTCCCCAGATACGCAGTATTTT.

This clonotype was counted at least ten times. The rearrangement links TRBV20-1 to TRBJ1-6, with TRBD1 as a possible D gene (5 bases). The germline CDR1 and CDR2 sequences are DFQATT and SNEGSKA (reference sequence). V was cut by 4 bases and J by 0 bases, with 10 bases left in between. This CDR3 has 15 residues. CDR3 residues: CSATGTSSYNSPLHF. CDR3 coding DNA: TGCAGTGCTACAGGGACGAGCTCCTATAATTCACCCCTCCACTTT.

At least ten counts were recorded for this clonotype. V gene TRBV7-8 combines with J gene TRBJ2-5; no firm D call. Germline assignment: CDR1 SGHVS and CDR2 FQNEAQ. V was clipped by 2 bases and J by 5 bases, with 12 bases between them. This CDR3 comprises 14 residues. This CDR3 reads CASSLTHPLETQYF. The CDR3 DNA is TGTGCCAGCAGCTTAACCCACCCATTGGAGACCCAGTACTTC.

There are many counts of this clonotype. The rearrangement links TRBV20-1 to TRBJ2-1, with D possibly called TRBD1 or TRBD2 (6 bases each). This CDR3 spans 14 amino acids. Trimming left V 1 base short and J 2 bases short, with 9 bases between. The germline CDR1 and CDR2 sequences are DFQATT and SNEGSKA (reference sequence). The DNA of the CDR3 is TGCAGTGCTAGAGTGGGGGGCCCCTACAATGAGCAGTTCTTC. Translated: CSARVGGPYNEQFF.

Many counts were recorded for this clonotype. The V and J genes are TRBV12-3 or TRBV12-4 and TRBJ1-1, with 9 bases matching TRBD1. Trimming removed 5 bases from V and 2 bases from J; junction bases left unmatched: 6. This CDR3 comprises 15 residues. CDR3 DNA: TGTGCCAGCAGTCCTACAGGGGGCTTTAACACTGAAGCTTTCTTT. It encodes CASSPTGGFNTEAFF.

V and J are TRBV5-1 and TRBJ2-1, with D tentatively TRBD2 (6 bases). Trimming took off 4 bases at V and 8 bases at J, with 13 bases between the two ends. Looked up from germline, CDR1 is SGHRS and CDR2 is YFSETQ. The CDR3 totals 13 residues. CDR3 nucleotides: TGCGCCAGCAGCATGGGACTTTACGATGAGCAGTTCTTC. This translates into CASSMGLYDEQFF.

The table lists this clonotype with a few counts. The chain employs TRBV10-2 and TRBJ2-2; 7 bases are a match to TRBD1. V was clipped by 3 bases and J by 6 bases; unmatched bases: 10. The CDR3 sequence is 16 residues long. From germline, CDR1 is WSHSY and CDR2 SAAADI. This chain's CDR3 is CASSDARGRNAGELFF. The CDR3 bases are TGCGCCAGCAGTGACGCGAGGGGGCGAAACGCCGGGGAGCTGTTTTTT.

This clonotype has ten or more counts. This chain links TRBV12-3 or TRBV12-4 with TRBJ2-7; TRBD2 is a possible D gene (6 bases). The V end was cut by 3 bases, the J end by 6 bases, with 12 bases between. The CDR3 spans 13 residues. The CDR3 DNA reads TGTGCCAGCAGTTTGACTAGTCTGTTCGAGCAGTACTTC. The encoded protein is CASSLTSLFEQYF.

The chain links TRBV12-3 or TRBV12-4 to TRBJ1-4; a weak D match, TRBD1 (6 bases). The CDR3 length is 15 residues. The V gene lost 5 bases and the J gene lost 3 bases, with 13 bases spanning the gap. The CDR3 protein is CASSQLTGPNEKLFF. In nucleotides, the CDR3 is TGTGCCAGCAGTCAACTCACAGGGCCTAATGAAAAACTGTTTTTT.

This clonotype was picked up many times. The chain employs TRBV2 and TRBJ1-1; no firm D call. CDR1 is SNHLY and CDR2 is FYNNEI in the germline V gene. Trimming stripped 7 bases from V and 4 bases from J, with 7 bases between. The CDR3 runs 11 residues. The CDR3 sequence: CASNGGTEAFF. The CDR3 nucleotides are TGTGCCAGCAACGGTGGCACTGAAGCTTTCTTT. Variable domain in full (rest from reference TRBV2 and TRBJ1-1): EPEVTQTPSHQVTQMGQEVILRCVPISNHLYFYWYRQILGQKVEFLVSFYNNEISEKSEIFDDQFSVERPDGSNFTLKIRSTKLEDSAMYFCASNGGTEAFFGQGTRLTVV.

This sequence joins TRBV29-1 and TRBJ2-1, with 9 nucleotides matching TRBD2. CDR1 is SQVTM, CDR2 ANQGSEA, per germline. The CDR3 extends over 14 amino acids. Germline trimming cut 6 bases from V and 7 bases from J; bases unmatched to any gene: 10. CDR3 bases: TGCAGCGTGGGCCCGGGACTAGCTCGGAATGAGCAGTTCTTC. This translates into CSVGPGLARNEQFF.

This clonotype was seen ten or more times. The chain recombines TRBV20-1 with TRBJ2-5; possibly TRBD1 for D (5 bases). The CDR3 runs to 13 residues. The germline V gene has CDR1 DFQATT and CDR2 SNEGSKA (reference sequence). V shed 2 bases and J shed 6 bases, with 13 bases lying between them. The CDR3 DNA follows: TGCAGTGCTAGACTCGTAGGGGCACAGACCCAGTACTTC. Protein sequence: CSARLVGAQTQYF.

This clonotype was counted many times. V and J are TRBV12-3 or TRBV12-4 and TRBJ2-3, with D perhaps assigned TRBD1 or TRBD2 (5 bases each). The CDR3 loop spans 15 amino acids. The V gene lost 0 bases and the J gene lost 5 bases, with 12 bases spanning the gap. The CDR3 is CASSLASPRGDTQYF. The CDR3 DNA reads TGTGCCAGCAGTTTAGCGTCTCCGAGGGGAGATACGCAGTATTTT.

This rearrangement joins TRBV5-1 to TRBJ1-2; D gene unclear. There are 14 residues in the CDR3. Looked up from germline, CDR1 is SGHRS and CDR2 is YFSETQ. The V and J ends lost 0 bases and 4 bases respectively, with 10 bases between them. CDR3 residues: CASSLDRWAYGYTF. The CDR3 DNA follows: TGCGCCAGCAGCTTGGATCGGTGGGCCTATGGCTACACCTTC. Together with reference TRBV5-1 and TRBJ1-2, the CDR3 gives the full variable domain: KAGVTQTPRYLIKTRGQQVTLSCSPISGHRSVSWYQQTPGQGLQFLFEYFSETQRNKGNFPGRFSGRQFSNSRSEMNVSTLELGDSALYLCASSLDRWAYGYTFGSGTRLTVV.

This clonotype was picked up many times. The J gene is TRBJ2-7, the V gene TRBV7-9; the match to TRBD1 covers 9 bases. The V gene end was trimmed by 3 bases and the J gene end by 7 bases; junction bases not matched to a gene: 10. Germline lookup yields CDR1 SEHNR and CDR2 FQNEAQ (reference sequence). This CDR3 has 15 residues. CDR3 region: CASSFTGTGRVEQYF. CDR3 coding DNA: TGTGCCAGCAGCTTCACCGGGACAGGGAGGGTGGAGCAGTACTTC.